The clone carrying this T cell receptor beta chain was observed a single time. What it binds is not known. The data were taken from a study of cytomegalovirus exposure and HLA in healthy donors. The study's findings and limits: CMV antigen specificity of three CMV-associated chains was confirmed in vitro.

Primers: 60 Vbeta forward and 13 Jbeta reverse. Repertoires were generated with immunoSEQ multiplex PCR, while TCRdb's copy carries only in-frame clones and drops some. The sample includes approximately 170,000 clones, roughly 80% of them seen just once. The specimen sequenced was PBMCs. The clonotype was recovered from a male donor in good health and CMV-seronegative.

Here the CDR3 DNA reads TGTGCCAGCAGCTTAGATAGGGCAGGGGTAAACTATGGCTACACCTTC. The encoded protein is CASSLDRAGVNYGYTF. The V gene is TRBV7-9, the J gene TRBJ1-2; D might be TRBD1 (6 bases). Germline lookup yields CDR1 SEHNR and CDR2 FQNEAQ (reference sequence). V lost 1 base and J lost 2, with 14 bases in between. The CDR3 consists of 16 residues.